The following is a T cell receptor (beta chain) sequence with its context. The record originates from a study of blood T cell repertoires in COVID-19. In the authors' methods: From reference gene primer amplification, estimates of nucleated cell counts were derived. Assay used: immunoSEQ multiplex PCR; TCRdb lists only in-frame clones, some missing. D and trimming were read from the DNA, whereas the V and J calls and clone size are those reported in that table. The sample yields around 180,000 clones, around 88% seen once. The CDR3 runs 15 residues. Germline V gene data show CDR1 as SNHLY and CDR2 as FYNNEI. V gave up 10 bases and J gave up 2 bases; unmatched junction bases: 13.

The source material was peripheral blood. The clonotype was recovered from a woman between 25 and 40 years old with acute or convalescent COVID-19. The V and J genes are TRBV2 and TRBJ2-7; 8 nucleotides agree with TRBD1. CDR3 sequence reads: CATQEAGQGPYEQYF. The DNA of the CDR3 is TGTGCCACCCAAGAAGCCGGACAGGGTCCCTACGAGCAGTACTTC.